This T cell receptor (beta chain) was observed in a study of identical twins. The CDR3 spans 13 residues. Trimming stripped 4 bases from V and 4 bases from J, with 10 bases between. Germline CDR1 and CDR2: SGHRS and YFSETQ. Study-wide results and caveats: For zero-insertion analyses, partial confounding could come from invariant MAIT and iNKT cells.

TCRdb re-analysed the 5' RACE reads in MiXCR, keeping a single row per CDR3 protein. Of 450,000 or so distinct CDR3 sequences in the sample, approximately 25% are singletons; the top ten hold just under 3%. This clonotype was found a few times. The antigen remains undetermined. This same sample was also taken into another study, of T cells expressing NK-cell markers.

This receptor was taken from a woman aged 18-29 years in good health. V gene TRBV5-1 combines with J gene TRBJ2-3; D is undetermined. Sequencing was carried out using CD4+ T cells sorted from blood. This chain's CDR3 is CASSLIPADTQYF. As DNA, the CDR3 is TGCGCCAGCAGCCTTATTCCGGCAGATACGCAGTATTTT.